Each of the 31 T cell receptor beta chains below was sequenced from the same sample in a study of blood T cells in healthy people across ages. The second PCR ran about 7 to 12 cycles with a sample-barcoded 5' primer and J-beta primers. MiXCR was run by TCRdb on the 5' RACE reads, yielding one entry per CDR3 protein. The table records 1,800,000 or so distinct CDR3 sequences, approximately 39% of them present only once. The material sequenced was blood. All receptors come from a human donor in good health.

The table lists this clonotype with a few counts. The CDR3 loop is CASSLDRGVWETQYF. CDR3 sequence (DNA): TGTGCCAGCAGCCTGGACAGGGGCGTTTGGGAGACCCAGTACTTC. The chain couples TRBV7-2 to TRBJ2-5, with 9 bases aligning to TRBD1. Germline V gene sequence: CDR1 SGHTA, CDR2 FQGNSA. After removal of 5 bases from V and 5 bases from J, the junction contained 9 bases not matched to a gene. The CDR3 extends over 15 amino acids.

CDR3 protein: CASSGQVKSSGANVLTF. The CDR3 DNA follows: TGTGCCAGCAGCGGGCAGGTTAAGAGCTCTGGGGCCAACGTCCTGACTTTC. The chain links TRBV9 to TRBJ2-6; D not certain. Trimming stripped 3 bases from V and 0 bases from J, with 13 bases between. Germline V gives CDR1 SGDLS, CDR2 YYNGEE. The CDR3 spans 17 residues.

The chain combines TRBV6-1 with TRBJ2-1; 12 nucleotides line up with TRBD2. From germline, CDR1 is MNHNS and CDR2 SASEGT. Germline trimming cut 11 bases from V and 10 bases from J; bases unmatched to any gene: 15. This CDR3 region has 15 residues. Here the CDR3 reads CAGSTSGGLPGEQFF. The CDR3 DNA is TGTGCCGGATCGACTAGCGGGGGCCTTCCGGGGGAGCAGTTCTTC.

The chain joins TRBV27 to TRBJ1-2; D not resolved. There are 15 residues in the CDR3. V shed 0 bases and J shed 4 bases, with 12 bases lying between them. Germline V gives CDR1 MNHEY, CDR2 SMNVEV (reference sequence). CDR3 in amino acids: CASSLSSPALYGYTF. CDR3 nucleotides: TGTGCCAGCAGTTTATCTAGCCCAGCTCTCTATGGCTACACCTTC.

The chain has TRBV24-1 and TRBJ2-5, with 7 nucleotides matching TRBD2. CDR1 is KGHDR, CDR2 SFDVKD, per germline. This CDR3 spans 16 amino acids. Trimming took 3 bases from V and 5 from J; bases not matched to a gene: 11. The DNA of the CDR3 is TGTGCCACCAGTGATAATCGACTAGCTGGCGGGGAGACCCAGTACTTC. Translation: CATSDNRLAGGETQYF.

The rearrangement uses TRBV6-5 and TRBJ1-4; D is possibly TRBD1 (5 bases). Germline values: CDR1 MNHEY, CDR2 SVGAGI. Trimming took off 7 bases at V and 8 bases at J, with 14 bases between the two ends. The CDR3 consists of 13 residues. The CDR3 DNA is TGTGCCAGCACCATGGGACGGAGAGAAAAACTGTTTTTT. Its protein is CASTMGRREKLFF.

This clonotype was detected many times. J is TRBJ2-7 and V is TRBV20-1; D not resolved. V was pared by 4 bases and J by 2 bases, with 6 bases between. Germline V gives CDR1 DFQATT, CDR2 SNEGSKA (reference sequence). There are 11 residues in the CDR3. The CDR3 reads CSAIAAYEQYF. The CDR3 nucleotides read TGCAGTGCTATTGCGGCCTACGAGCAGTACTTC.

The genes are TRBV5-1 and TRBJ2-1, with D possibly matching TRBD2 (6 bases). The germline gives CDR1 SGHRS, CDR2 YFSETQ. The CDR3 contains 16 residues. V lost 4 bases and J 3 bases, leaving 17 bases between the germline ends. The CDR3 is CASSQILGTVYNEQFF. CDR3 nucleotide sequence: TGCGCCAGCAGCCAGATACTGGGGACTGTCTACAATGAGCAGTTCTTC. The whole variable domain, remainder taken from reference TRBV5-1 and TRBJ2-1, is KAGVTQTPRYLIKTRGQQVTLSCSPISGHRSVSWYQQTPGQGLQFLFEYFSETQRNKGNFPGRFSGRQFSNSRSEMNVSTLELGDSALYLCASSQILGTVYNEQFFGPGTRLTVL.

V gene TRBV28 combines with J gene TRBJ2-7, with 8 positions matching TRBD2. The junction had 7 bases not matched to a gene; V was cut back by 7 bases and J by 2 bases. This CDR3 has 14 residues. Germline-derived CDR1 and CDR2 are MDHEN and SYDVKM. The CDR3 DNA is TGTGCCAGCACCCGGGGGGGATTGCCCTACGAGCAGTACTTC. Its protein product is CASTRGGLPYEQYF.

This clonotype is a singleton in its sample. V is TRBV15 and J is TRBJ2-5; the D gene is possibly TRBD1 (7 bases). Germline CDR1 LNHNV, CDR2 YYDKDF (reference sequence). V lost 3 bases and J 11 bases, leaving 22 bases between the germline ends. The CDR3 loop spans 15 amino acids. CDR3 loop: CATSRNQGGQWEQYF. For the CDR3, the DNA is TGTGCCACCAGCAGGAACCAGGGGGGACAGTGGGAGCAGTACTTC.

J is TRBJ1-2 and V is TRBV18; TRBD1 matches 7 bases. In germline, CDR1 is KGHSH, CDR2 LQKENI. V lost 2 bases and J lost 4; bases outside the gene matches: 10. This CDR3 region has 16 residues. The CDR3 loop reads CASSPTTGKRSYGYTF. The CDR3, as DNA: TGTGCCAGCTCACCAACGACAGGGAAAAGGAGCTATGGCTACACCTTC.

The chain joins TRBV3-1 to TRBJ1-4, with D possibly being TRBD1 (6 bases). The CDR3 is 15 residues long. Germline V lookup: CDR1 LGHDT, CDR2 YNNKEL (reference sequence). Trimming shortened V by 0 bases and J by 1 base, and 6 bases separated the two germline ends. The CDR3 sequence: CASSQDRGTNEKLFF. The CDR3 coding sequence is TGTGCCAGCAGCCAAGACAGGGGAACTAATGAAAAACTGTTTTTT.

This sequence joins TRBV7-2 and TRBJ2-5; TRBD1 matches at 9 bases. The V gene end was trimmed by 6 bases and the J gene end by 6 bases; junction bases not matched to a gene: 5. Looked up from germline, CDR1 is SGHTA and CDR2 is FQGNSA. The CDR3 length is 13 residues. The CDR3 reads CASRPGQGQTQYF. The CDR3 bases are TGTGCCAGCAGACCCGGACAGGGGCAGACCCAGTACTTC. Complete variable domain (other parts from reference TRBV7-2 and TRBJ2-5): GAGVSQSPSNKVTEKGKDVELRCDPISGHTALYWYRQSLGQGLEFLIYFQGNSAPDKSGLPSDRFSAERTGGSVSTLTIQRTQQEDSAVYLCASRPGQGQTQYFGPGTRLLVL.

V gene TRBV20-1 combines with J gene TRBJ2-5; D is ambiguous. Trimming stripped 4 bases from V and 5 bases from J, with 11 bases between. CDR1 is DFQATT, CDR2 SNEGSKA, per germline (reference sequence). There are 12 residues in the CDR3. CDR3 DNA: TGCAGTGCTATCCTTTTCGCGGAGACCCAGTACTTC. Protein product: CSAILFAETQYF.

About this clonotype itself: This clone may be a read error of a much larger clone one base away. V and J are TRBV2 and TRBJ2-1; D remains ambiguous. Germline CDR1 and CDR2: SNHLY and FYNNEI. The CDR3 length is 11 residues. V lost 0 bases, J lost 8 bases, and 2 bases lay in between. CDR3 region: CASSEAYEQFF. DNA for the CDR3: TGTGCCAGCAGTGAAGCCTATGAGCAGTTCTTC.

The chain uses TRBV30 and TRBJ1-4, with a possible D match to TRBD1 (5 bases). The CDR3 totals 14 residues. V was clipped by 2 bases and J by 7 bases, with 14 bases between them. Germline V gene data show CDR1 as GTSNPN and CDR2 as SVGIG (reference sequence). CDR3 in DNA: TGTGCCTGGAGTTTACAGACGGGGGTTGAAAAACTGTTTTTT. Its protein product is CAWSLQTGVEKLFF.

This clonotype was recorded a few times. For the CDR3, the DNA is TGTGCCAGCAGTTTTGGGGACAGAGATAATGAAAAACTGTTTTTT. Amino acid sequence: CASSFGDRDNEKLFF. The rearrangement links TRBV12-3 or TRBV12-4 to TRBJ1-4, with 7 bases aligning to TRBD1. The CDR3 runs 15 residues. V lost 3 bases to trimming and J lost 4 bases; unmatched junction nucleotides: 5.

This clonotype was recorded at least ten times. CDR3 nucleotide sequence: TGCGCCAGCAGAACGTCGGGACTCCCTAACTATGGCTACACCTTC. It yields the protein CASRTSGLPNYGYTF. V usage is TRBV4-1 and J usage is TRBJ1-2; possibly TRBD1 for D (5 bases). This CDR3 has 15 amino acids. Trimming stripped 6 bases from V and 0 bases from J, with 14 bases between. Germline V gives CDR1 MGHRA, CDR2 YSYEKL.

Comments on this clonotype: A much more abundant neighbour one base away suggests this may be a read error. V usage is TRBV4-3 and J usage is TRBJ2-5; unclear D gene. Germline CDR1 and CDR2: LGHNA and YSLEER. The CDR3 runs 14 residues. Trimming shortened V by 3 bases and J by 7 bases, and 15 bases separated the two germline ends. CDR3 sequence reads: CASSHEDVRGTQYF. The CDR3 DNA reads TGCGCCAGCAGCCACGAGGACGTCAGAGGGACCCAGTACTTC.

The chain has TRBV21-1 and TRBJ2-1; the table calls TRBD1, which could not be checked here. TRBV21-1 is a known pseudogene. The length of the CDR3 is 13 residues. The DNA of the CDR3 is TGTGCCAGCAGCAAATGGGGACCCAATGAGCAGTTCTTC. It translates to CASSKWGPNEQFF.

Only a few counts were recorded for this clonotype. This chain joins TRBV4-1 and TRBJ2-7, with D maybe TRBD1 (6 bases). The J call is uncertain, as TRBJ2-1 better fits the DNA end. Germline V gives CDR1 MGHRA, CDR2 YSYEKL. The CDR3 covers 14 residues. The CDR3 nucleotides are TGCGCCAGCAGCCAACCCACAGGGAAGGATGAGCAGTTCTTC. Translating gives CASSQPTGKDEQFF.

V and J are TRBV10-3 and TRBJ1-2; no reliable D call. V lost 2 bases, J lost 3 bases, and 7 bases lay in between. CDR3 size: 13 residues. CDR1 ENHRY and CDR2 SYGVKD come from the germline V gene. CDR3 residues: CAISEAPYYGYTF. As DNA, the CDR3 is TGTGCCATCAGTGAGGCACCTTACTATGGCTACACCTTC.

V usage is TRBV7-9 and J usage is TRBJ2-5; possibly TRBD2 for D (7 bases). Per germline, CDR1 SEHNR and CDR2 FQNEAQ (reference sequence). The CDR3 runs to 18 residues. The V and J ends lost 5 bases and 1 base respectively, with 23 bases between them. The CDR3 coding sequence is TGTGCCAGCAGCCCAAGAGGGATACAGGGAGGGGTCCAAGAGACCCAGTACTTC. Translating gives CASSPRGIQGGVQETQYF.

The V and J genes are TRBV20-1 and TRBJ2-4; D remains unclear. The CDR3 is made up of 13 amino acids. Germline V gene sequence: CDR1 DFQATT, CDR2 SNEGSKA (reference sequence). Trimming cost V 2 bases and J 13 bases, with 18 bases left between them. CDR3 bases: TGCAGTGCTAGATTCAGACAATATCATGAGCAGTACTTC. Protein sequence: CSARFRQYHEQYF.

This clonotype was seen a few times. CDR3 nucleotide sequence: TGCGCCAGCAGCTTGGGTTGGGACAGGGCTTTGGAGCAGTACTTC. This encodes CASSLGWDRALEQYF. The chain employs TRBV5-1 and TRBJ2-5, with 9 bases aligning to TRBD1. With V trimmed by 0 bases and J by 11 bases, 11 bases remained unmatched. The CDR3 contains 15 residues. Germline loops: CDR1 SGHRS, CDR2 YFSETQ.

V usage is TRBV27 and J usage is TRBJ1-2; possible D gene TRBD1, 5 bases. CDR3 size: 15 residues. Germline loops: CDR1 MNHEY, CDR2 SMNVEV (reference sequence). Trimming pared 2 bases from V and 5 bases from J, leaving 15 bases between. CDR3 DNA sequence: TGTGCCAGCAGTTTACGGGCAGGGAGCCGGTATGGCTACACCTTC. This translates into CASSLRAGSRYGYTF.

This clonotype was picked up a small number of times. The chain carries TRBV5-1 and TRBJ2-1; TRBD2 agrees at 8 bases. This CDR3 comprises 15 residues. The V gene end was trimmed by 9 bases and the J gene end by 6 bases; junction bases not matched to a gene: 14. Germline V gene sequence: CDR1 SGHRS, CDR2 YFSETQ. The CDR3 DNA is TGCGCCACCTCAACAAGCGGGGGTGGGTGCAATGAGCAGTTCTTC. Translating gives CATSTSGGGCNEQFF.

CDR3 DNA: TGTGCCAGCAGTTTATCGGGGAGGAGCGAGCAGTACTTC. It yields the protein CASSLSGRSEQYF. This chain uses TRBV27 with TRBJ2-5; possible D gene TRBD2, 6 bases. The better agreement between TRBJ2-7 and the DNA end casts doubt on the J call. Germline V gene lookup returns CDR1 MNHEY and CDR2 SMNVEV (reference sequence). The CDR3 is made up of 13 amino acids.

The chain combines TRBV5-4 with TRBJ1-4; the D gene is possibly TRBD1 (5 bases). Germline V gene lookup returns CDR1 SGHNT and CDR2 YYREEE (reference sequence). Trimming cost V 3 bases and J 8 bases, with 17 bases left between them. This CDR3 contains 15 residues. CDR3 nucleotides: TGTGCCAGCAGCTCGAATGGGGGGGGGACCGAAAAACTGTTTTTT. Translation gives CASSSNGGGTEKLFF.

V and J are TRBV12-3 or TRBV12-4 and TRBJ1-2; no clear D. Trimming stripped 2 bases from V and 8 bases from J, with 15 bases between. The CDR3 length is 14 residues. The CDR3 spells CASSLYPTILGYTF. DNA for the CDR3: TGTGCCAGCAGTTTATACCCCACAATTTTAGGCTACACCTTC.

This clonotype has just a few counts. The chain employs TRBV12-5 and TRBJ1-2, with 8 bases that match TRBD1. In germline, CDR1 is LGHNT, CDR2 FRNRAP. This CDR3 is built from 15 residues. J was trimmed by 4 bases and V by 5 bases; bases with no gene match: 9. CDR3 sequence: CASGPQTGGPYGYTF. CDR3 bases: TGTGCTAGTGGTCCCCAAACAGGGGGTCCCTATGGCTACACCTTC. The entire variable domain, with the rest obtained from reference TRBV12-5 and TRBJ1-2, is as follows: DARVTQTPRHKVTEMGQEVTMRCQPILGHNTVFWYRQTMMQGLELLAYFRNRAPLDDSGMPKDRFSAEMPDATLATLKIQPSEPRDSAVYFCASGPQTGGPYGYTFGSGTRLTVV.